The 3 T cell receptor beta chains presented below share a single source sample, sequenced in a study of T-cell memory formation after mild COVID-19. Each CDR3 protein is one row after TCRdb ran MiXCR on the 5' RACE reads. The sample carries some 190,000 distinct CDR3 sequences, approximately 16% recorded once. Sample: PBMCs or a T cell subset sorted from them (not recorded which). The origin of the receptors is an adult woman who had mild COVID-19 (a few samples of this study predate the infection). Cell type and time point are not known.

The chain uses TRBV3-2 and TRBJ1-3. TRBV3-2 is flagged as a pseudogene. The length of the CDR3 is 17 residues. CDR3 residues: CASSQMDLRKGGNTIYF. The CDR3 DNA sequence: TGTGCCAGCAGCCAAATGGACCTCAGGAAGGGTGGAAACACCATATATTTT.

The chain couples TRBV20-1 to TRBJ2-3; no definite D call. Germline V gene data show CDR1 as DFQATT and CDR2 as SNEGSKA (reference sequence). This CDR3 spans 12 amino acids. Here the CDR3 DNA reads TGCAGGACCCACAGAGATGGTTTGGCGCAGTATTTT. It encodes CRTHRDGLAQYF.

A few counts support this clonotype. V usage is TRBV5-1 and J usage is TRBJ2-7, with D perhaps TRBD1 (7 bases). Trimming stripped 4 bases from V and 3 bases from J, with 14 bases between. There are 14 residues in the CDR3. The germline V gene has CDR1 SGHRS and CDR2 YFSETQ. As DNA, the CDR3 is TGCGCCAGCAGCCGGAGACAGGGAGGCTACGAGCAGTACTTC. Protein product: CASSRRQGGYEQYF.